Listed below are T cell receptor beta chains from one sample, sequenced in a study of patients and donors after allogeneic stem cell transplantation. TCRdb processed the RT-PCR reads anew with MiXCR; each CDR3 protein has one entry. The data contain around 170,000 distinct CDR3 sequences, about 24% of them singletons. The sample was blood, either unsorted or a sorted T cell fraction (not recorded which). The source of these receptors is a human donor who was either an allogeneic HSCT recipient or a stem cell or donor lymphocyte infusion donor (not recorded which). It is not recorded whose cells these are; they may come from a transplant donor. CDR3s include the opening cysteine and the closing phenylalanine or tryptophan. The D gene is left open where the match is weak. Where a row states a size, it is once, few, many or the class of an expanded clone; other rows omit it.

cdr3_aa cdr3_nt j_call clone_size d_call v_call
CASSYEKLAGGTAYNEQFF TGTGCCAGCAGTTACGAGAAACTAGCGGGAGGTACGGCGTACAATGAGCAGTTCTTC TRBJ2-1 - TRBD2 TRBV6-6
CASTGTTNTGELFF TGTGCCAGCACAGGCACCACGAACACCGGGGAGCTGTTTTTT TRBJ2-2 - - TRBV6-5
CAISDQGTQYF TGTGCCATCAGTGACCAGGGGACCCAGTACTTC TRBJ2-5 - - TRBV10-3
CSARAGRTGELFF TGCAGTGCTAGGGCGGGGCGCACCGGGGAGCTGTTTTTT TRBJ2-2 - - TRBV20-1
CASSLMDSLQETQYF TGCGCCAGCAGCTTGATGGACAGCCTCCAAGAGACCCAGTACTTC TRBJ2-5 - - TRBV5-1
CASSQDPRGSSYEQYF TGTGCCAGCAGCCAAGATCCCCGGGGGAGTTCCTACGAGCAGTACTTC TRBJ2-7 - - TRBV4-2
CASCPGVTSNYGYTF TGTGCCAGCTGTCCCGGGGTGACGTCTAACTATGGCTACACCTTC TRBJ1-2 many - TRBV25-1
CAIQQGGNQPQHF TGTGCCATCCAACAGGGAGGCAATCAGCCCCAGCATTTT TRBJ1-5 - - TRBV10-3
CSVDDREKLFF TGCAGCGTTGACGATCGTGAAAAACTGTTTTTT TRBJ1-4 few - TRBV29-1
CASRILNTGELFF TGTGCCAGCAGGATCCTTAACACCGGGGAGCTGTTTTTT TRBJ2-2 once - TRBV6-1
CASSVQPHSDEGYTF TGTGCCAGCAGCGTACAACCTCACAGTGACGAGGGCTACACCTTC TRBJ1-2 many - TRBV9
CASSLERPGQPYGYTF TGCGCCAGCAGCTTGGAGCGCCCCGGACAGCCCTATGGCTACACCTTC TRBJ1-2 few - TRBV5-1
CSARDEPSGRNEQFF TGCAGTGCTAGAGATGAGCCCAGCGGGCGAAATGAGCAGTTCTTC TRBJ2-1 - - TRBV20-1
CASSPRVSGIREQYF TGTGCCAGCAGTCCGAGGGTCTCCGGCATCCGAGAGCAGTACTTC TRBJ2-7 - - TRBV6-5
CATSETSGSKIWDEQFF TGTGCCACCAGTGAAACTAGCGGGAGCAAAATCTGGGATGAGCAGTTCTTC TRBJ2-1 - TRBD2 TRBV24-1
CATGWGEETQYF TGTGCCACCGGTTGGGGGGAAGAGACCCAGTACTTC TRBJ2-5 - - TRBV27
CASSIGPLIGAEKLFF TGTGCCAGTAGTATAGGCCCCCTGATCGGAGCTGAAAAACTATTTTTT TRBJ1-4 - - TRBV19
CASSHTGKANYGYTF TGTGCCAGCAGCCATACAGGGAAAGCTAACTATGGCTACACCTTC TRBJ1-2 - - TRBV14
CASRQQGLVLDTEAFF TGTGCCAGCAGACAACAGGGCCTCGTATTGGACACTGAAGCTTTCTTT TRBJ1-1 many - TRBV11-3
CASSPSLGANYGYTF TGTGCCAGCAGTCCGTCGTTAGGGGCTAACTATGGCTACACCTTC TRBJ1-2 - - TRBV12-3/TRBV12-4